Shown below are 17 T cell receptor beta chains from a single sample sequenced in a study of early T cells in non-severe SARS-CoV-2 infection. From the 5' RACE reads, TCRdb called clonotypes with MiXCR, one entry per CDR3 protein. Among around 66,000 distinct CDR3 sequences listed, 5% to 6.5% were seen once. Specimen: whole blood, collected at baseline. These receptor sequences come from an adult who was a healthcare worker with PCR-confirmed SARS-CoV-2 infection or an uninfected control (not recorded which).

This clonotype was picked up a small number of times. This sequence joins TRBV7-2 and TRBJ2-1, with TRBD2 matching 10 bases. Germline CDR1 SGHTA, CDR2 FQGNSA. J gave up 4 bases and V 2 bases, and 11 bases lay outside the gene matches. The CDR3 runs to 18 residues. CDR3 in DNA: TGTGCCAGCAGCTTATCCCGACTAGCGGGCGGGGTTTACAATGAGCAGTTCTTC. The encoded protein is CASSLSRLAGGVYNEQFF. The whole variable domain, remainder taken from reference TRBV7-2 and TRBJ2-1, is GAGVSQSPSNKVTEKGKDVELRCDPISGHTALYWYRQSLGQGLEFLIYFQGNSAPDKSGLPSDRFSAERTGGSVSTLTIQRTQQEDSAVYLCASSLSRLAGGVYNEQFFGPGTRLTVL.

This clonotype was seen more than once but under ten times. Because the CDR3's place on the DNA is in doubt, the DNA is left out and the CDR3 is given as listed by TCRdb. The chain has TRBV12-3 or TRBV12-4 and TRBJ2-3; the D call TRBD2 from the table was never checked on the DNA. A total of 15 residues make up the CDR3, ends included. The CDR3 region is CASSEGTVASGSRYF.

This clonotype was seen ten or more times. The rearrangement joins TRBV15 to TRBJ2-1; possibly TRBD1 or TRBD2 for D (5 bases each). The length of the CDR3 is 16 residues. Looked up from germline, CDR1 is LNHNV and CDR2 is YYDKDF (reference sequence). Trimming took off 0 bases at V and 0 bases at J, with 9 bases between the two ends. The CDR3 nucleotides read TGTGCCACCAGCAGAGATCGAGGGGTCTCCTACAATGAGCAGTTCTTC. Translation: CATSRDRGVSYNEQFF.

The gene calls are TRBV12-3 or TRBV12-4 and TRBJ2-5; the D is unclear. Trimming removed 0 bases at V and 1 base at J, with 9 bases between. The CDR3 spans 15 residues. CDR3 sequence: CASSLALHGQETQYF. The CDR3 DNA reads TGTGCCAGCAGTTTAGCGCTGCACGGCCAAGAGACCCAGTACTTC.

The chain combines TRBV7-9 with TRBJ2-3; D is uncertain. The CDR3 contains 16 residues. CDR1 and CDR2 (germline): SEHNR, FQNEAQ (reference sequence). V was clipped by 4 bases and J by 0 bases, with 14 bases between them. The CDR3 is CASSSFHVSSTDTQYF. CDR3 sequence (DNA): TGTGCCAGCAGCTCTTTCCACGTTTCTAGCACAGATACGCAGTATTTT.

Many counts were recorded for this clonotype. The CDR3 nucleotides are TGTGCCAGCAGCTTGACGCGGGAGACCGTCGAGCAGTACTTC. Protein product: CASSLTRETVEQYF. This chain connects TRBV7-2 to TRBJ2-7; TRBD2 agrees at 7 bases. Germline loops: CDR1 SGHTA, CDR2 FQGNSA. The length of the CDR3 is 14 residues. V was pared by 3 bases and J by 6 bases, with 8 bases of the junction left unmatched.

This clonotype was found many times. CDR3 in amino acids: CASSLGGQETQYF. The CDR3 region has the DNA TGTGCCAGCAGTTTGGGCGGACAAGAGACCCAGTACTTC. The chain couples TRBV12-3 or TRBV12-4 to TRBJ2-5; unclear D gene. V lost 3 bases and J 2 bases, leaving 7 bases between the germline ends. The CDR3 is made up of 13 amino acids.

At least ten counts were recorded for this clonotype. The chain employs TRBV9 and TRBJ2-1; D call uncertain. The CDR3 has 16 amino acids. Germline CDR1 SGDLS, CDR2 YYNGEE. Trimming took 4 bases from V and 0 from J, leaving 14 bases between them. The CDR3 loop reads CASSLDPASSYNEQFF. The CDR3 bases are TGTGCCAGCAGCCTTGACCCGGCATCCTCCTACAATGAGCAGTTCTTC. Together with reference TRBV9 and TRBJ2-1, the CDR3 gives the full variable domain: DSGVTQTPKHLITATGQRVTLRCSPRSGDLSVYWYQQSLDQGLQFLIQYYNGEERAKGNILERFSAQQFPDLHSELNLSSLELGDSALYFCASSLDPASSYNEQFFGPGTRLTVL.

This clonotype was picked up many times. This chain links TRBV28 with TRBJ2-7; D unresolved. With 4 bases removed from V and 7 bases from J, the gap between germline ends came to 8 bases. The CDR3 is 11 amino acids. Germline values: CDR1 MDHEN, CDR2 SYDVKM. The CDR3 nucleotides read TGTGCCAGCAGTTCCTTGAAGGAGCAGTACTTC. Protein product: CASSSLKEQYF.

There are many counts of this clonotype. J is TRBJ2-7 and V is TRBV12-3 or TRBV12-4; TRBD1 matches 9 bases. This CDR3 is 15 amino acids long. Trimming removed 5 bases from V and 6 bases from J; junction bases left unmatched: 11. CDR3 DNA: TGTGCCAGCAGTCAGGGACAGGGTAAAGAGGGCGAGCAGTACTTC. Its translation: CASSQGQGKEGEQYF.

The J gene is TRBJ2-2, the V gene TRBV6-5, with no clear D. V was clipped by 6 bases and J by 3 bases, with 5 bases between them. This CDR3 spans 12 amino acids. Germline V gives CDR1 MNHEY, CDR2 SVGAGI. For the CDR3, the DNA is TGTGCCAGCAGGCCGTACACCGGGGAGCTGTTTTTT. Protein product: CASRPYTGELFF.

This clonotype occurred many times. This chain's CDR3 is CASSEHQGVGTDTQYF. DNA of the CDR3: TGTGCCAGCAGTGAACATCAGGGTGTGGGCACAGATACGCAGTATTTT. The chain uses TRBV6-1 and TRBJ2-3; TRBD1 might be the D (5 bases). V lost 2 bases and J lost 1, with 13 bases in between. This CDR3 has 16 amino acids. Germline CDR1 MNHNS, CDR2 SASEGT.

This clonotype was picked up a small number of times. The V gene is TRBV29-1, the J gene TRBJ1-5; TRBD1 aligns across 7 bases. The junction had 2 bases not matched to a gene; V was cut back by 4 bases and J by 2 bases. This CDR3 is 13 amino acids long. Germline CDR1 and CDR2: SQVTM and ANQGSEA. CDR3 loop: CSVGQGGNQPQHF. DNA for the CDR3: TGCAGCGTTGGACAGGGTGGCAATCAGCCCCAGCATTTT.

CDR3 nucleotides: TGTGCCAGCAGCCAAGGGAGGGGTACTGAAGCTTTCTTT. Encoded protein: CASSQGRGTEAFF. V usage is TRBV4-2 and J usage is TRBJ1-1, with a possible D match to TRBD1 (5 bases). V was shortened by 1 base and J by 5 bases, with 8 bases between the two germline ends. Germline V lookup: CDR1 LGHNA, CDR2 YNFKEQ. The CDR3 extends over 13 amino acids.

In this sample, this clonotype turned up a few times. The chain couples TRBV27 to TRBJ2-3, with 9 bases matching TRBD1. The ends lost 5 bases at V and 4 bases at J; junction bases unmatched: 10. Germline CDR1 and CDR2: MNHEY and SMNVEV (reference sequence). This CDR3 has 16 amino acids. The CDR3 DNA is TGTGCCAGCAGTGTAAGGACAGGGGCAAGTCCAGATACGCAGTATTTT. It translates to CASSVRTGASPDTQYF.

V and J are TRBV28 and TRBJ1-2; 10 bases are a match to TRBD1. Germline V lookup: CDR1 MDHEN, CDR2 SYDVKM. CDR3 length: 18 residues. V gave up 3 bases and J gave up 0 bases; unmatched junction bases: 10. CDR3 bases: TGTGCCAGCAGTTTCCAACGACAGGGGGCCATCACTAACTATGGCTACACCTTC. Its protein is CASSFQRQGAITNYGYTF.

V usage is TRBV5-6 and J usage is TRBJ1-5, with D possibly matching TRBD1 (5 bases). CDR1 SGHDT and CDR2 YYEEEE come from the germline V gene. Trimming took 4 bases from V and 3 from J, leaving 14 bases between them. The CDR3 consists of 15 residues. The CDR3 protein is CASSRGTVLNQPQHF. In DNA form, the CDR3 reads TGTGCCAGCAGCCGAGGGACCGTGCTCAATCAGCCCCAGCATTTT.